These T cell receptor beta chains were read from a single sample in a study of T cell repertoires in cytomegalovirus infection. MiXCR, applied by TCRdb to the reads, yields one record per CDR3 protein. This table holds about 60,000 distinct CDR3 sequences, about a fifth found once. What these receptors recognize is not known. Sequencing used CD8+ T cells from cultured PBMCs, obtained from culture after CMV antigen stimulation. These receptors originate from a human donor in good health (CMV status not recorded). Some clones in this sample may be carry-over from other donors' samples. Each CDR3 is given with its conserved first and last residue. Fields, in order: V gene, D gene, clone size, J gene, CDR3 DNA, CDR3 protein. D genes are given only for firm matches. The size of a clone is reported for some rows only, either as once, few or many, or as a class for expanded clones.

V: TRBV4-1
D: .
size: few
J: TRBJ2-1
DNA: TGCGCCAGCAGCCAAGGGGCTAGTCGGGTTGAGCAGTTCTTC
CDR3: CASSQGASRVEQFF

V: TRBV7-8
D: .
size: few
J: TRBJ1-6
DNA: TGTGCCAGCAGCTTAGGAAGGGTCTATAATTCACCCCTCCACTTT
CDR3: CASSLGRVYNSPLHF

V: TRBV6-4
D: TRBD1
size: few
J: TRBJ1-2
DNA: TGTGCCAGCAGAAATTGGACAGGCCCTAACTATGGCTACACCTTC
CDR3: CASRNWTGPNYGYTF

V: TRBV12-3/TRBV12-4
D: TRBD1
size: few
J: TRBJ2-7
DNA: TGTGCCAGCAGCTCCAGACAGGGGAGAGGCGAGCAGTACTTC
CDR3: CASSSRQGRGEQYF

V: TRBV6-1
D: TRBD1
size: once
J: TRBJ2-7
DNA: TGTGCCACAACCGGGACAGGGCTCAACGAGCAGTACTTC
CDR3: CATTGTGLNEQYF

V: TRBV28
D: .
size: few
J: TRBJ2-7
DNA: TGTGCCAGCAGTTTACCTCCCCCGACTGGGATAAGAAAGGTCTACGAGCAGTACTTC
CDR3: CASSLPPPTGIRKVYEQYF

V: TRBV7-2
D: TRBD2
size: few
J: TRBJ2-1
DNA: TGTGCCAGCAGCTACGGACTAGCGGTGCCCAATGAGCAGTTCTTC
CDR3: CASSYGLAVPNEQFF

V: TRBV7-2
D: .
size: many
J: TRBJ1-4
DNA: TGTGCCAGCAGCTTAGCAGGCCGGAATAATGAAAAACTGTTTTTT
CDR3: CASSLAGRNNEKLFF

V: TRBV2
D: TRBD2
size: .
J: TRBJ2-1
DNA: TGTGCCAGCAGTGACACAAGGACTAGCGGGGGGGCAGCTTACAATGAGCAGTTCTTC
CDR3: CASSDTRTSGGAAYNEQFF

V: TRBV7-2
D: .
size: few
J: TRBJ1-3
DNA: TGTGCCAGCAGCCCGGGCCCGGGAAACACCATATATTTT
CDR3: CASSPGPGNTIYF

V: TRBV28
D: .
size: .
J: TRBJ1-5
DNA: TGTGCCAGCAGTTTCTCCTGGGCTCGGAGCAATCAGCCCCAGCATTTT
CDR3: CASSFSWARSNQPQHF

V: TRBV7-9
D: TRBD2
size: many
J: TRBJ2-1
DNA: TGTGCCAGCCGGCCAGCGGGAGATAAAGACAATGAGCAGTTCTTC
CDR3: CASRPAGDKDNEQFF

V: TRBV7-2
D: .
size: .
J: TRBJ2-1
DNA: TGTGCCAGCAGCTCGACTAGGCTCCCTGAGCAGTTCTTC
CDR3: CASSSTRLPEQFF

V: TRBV7-9
D: TRBD2
size: few
J: TRBJ2-2
DNA: TGTGCCAGCAGCTTGACAAGCGGGAGGGGCACCGGGGAGCTGTTTTTT
CDR3: CASSLTSGRGTGELFF

V: TRBV6-6
D: .
size: .
J: TRBJ1-1
DNA: TGTGCCAGCAGTTACTCAGGGGTCTCCACTGAAGCTTTCTTT
CDR3: CASSYSGVSTEAFF

V: TRBV6-2/TRBV6-3
D: .
size: many
J: TRBJ1-5
DNA: TGTGCCAGCGGAGCCTCGACGGATAGCAATCAGCCCCAGCATTTT
CDR3: CASGASTDSNQPQHF

V: TRBV14
D: .
size: many
J: TRBJ2-1
DNA: TGTGCCAGCAGCCACCGAGGTAGGGTTTGGGTGACCTACAATGAGCAGTTCTTC
CDR3: CASSHRGRVWVTYNEQFF

V: TRBV7-2
D: .
size: .
J: TRBJ2-5
DNA: TGTGCCAGCAGCTTAGGGGGCGGCGTAGGGGAGACCCAGTACTTC
CDR3: CASSLGGGVGETQYF

V: TRBV7-2
D: .
size: many
J: TRBJ1-2
DNA: TGTGCCAGCTTGAGTAGCTATGGCTACACCTTC
CDR3: CASLSSYGYTF

V: TRBV7-9
D: TRBD2
size: .
J: TRBJ2-3
DNA: TGTGCCAGCAACGGACTAGCGGGACTCACAGATACGCAGTATTTT
CDR3: CASNGLAGLTDTQYF

V: TRBV30
D: .
size: .
J: TRBJ1-5
DNA: TGTGCCTGGAGTCGCAGGGAAGTCTTTCCAGTCGAGCAGCCCCAGCATTTT
CDR3: CAWSRREVFPVEQPQHF

V: TRBV20-1
D: .
size: few
J: TRBJ2-1
DNA: TGCAGTGCCACTGGGGCTAATGAGCAGTTCTTC
CDR3: CSATGANEQFF

V: TRBV20-1
D: .
size: few
J: TRBJ2-1
DNA: TGCAGTGCTAGAGTCTGGGGGACTGAGACTTACAATGAGCAGTTCTTC
CDR3: CSARVWGTETYNEQFF

V: TRBV6-2/TRBV6-3
D: .
size: many
J: TRBJ2-7
DNA: TGTGCCAGCACTGTGGGGAGGGGACAACTTATGACCTACGAGCAGTACTTC
CDR3: CASTVGRGQLMTYEQYF

V: TRBV7-9
D: .
size: .
J: TRBJ1-4
DNA: TGTGCCAGCAGCCCCAAGGCGGCAACTAATGAAAAACTGTTTTTT
CDR3: CASSPKAATNEKLFF

V: TRBV28
D: .
size: few
J: TRBJ1-4
DNA: TGTGCCAGCAGTTTAGGATTGGAAAAACTGTTTTTT
CDR3: CASSLGLEKLFF

V: TRBV6-5
D: TRBD2
size: .
J: TRBJ2-5
DNA: TGTGCCAGCAGTTACTTAACTAGCGGGGTTCAAGAGACCCAGTACTTC
CDR3: CASSYLTSGVQETQYF

V: TRBV6-5
D: .
size: few
J: TRBJ1-2
DNA: TGTGCCAGCAGTTACTCCCCGGGAGGTTACTATGGCTACACCTTC
CDR3: CASSYSPGGYYGYTF

V: TRBV20-1
D: .
size: few
J: TRBJ2-7
DNA: TGCAGTGCTAGAGATCTCTTCGGAGGGAGCGAGCAGTACTTC
CDR3: CSARDLFGGSEQYF

V: TRBV6-7
D: .
size: .
J: TRBJ2-1
DNA: TGTGCCAGCAGTTACAGGGGCAATGAGCAGTTCTTC
CDR3: CASSYRGNEQFF

V: TRBV29-1
D: .
size: many
J: TRBJ2-7
DNA: TGCAGCGTTGACATAAGCGGATCCTCCTACGAGCAGTACTTC
CDR3: CSVDISGSSYEQYF

V: TRBV11-2
D: .
size: .
J: TRBJ2-1
DNA: TGTGCCAGCAGCTTCAGATACAATGAGCAGTTCTTC
CDR3: CASSFRYNEQFF

V: TRBV6-5
D: .
size: .
J: TRBJ1-5
DNA: TGTGCCAGCAGTCAGGTTACAGGGTACAATCAGCCCCAGCATTTT
CDR3: CASSQVTGYNQPQHF

V: TRBV29-1
D: TRBD2
size: .
J: TRBJ2-2
DNA: TGCAGCGTTGAAGGCTTAGGGAGCGGGAGTCGCACCGGGGAGCTGTTTTTT
CDR3: CSVEGLGSGSRTGELFF

V: TRBV7-9
D: .
size: .
J: TRBJ1-3
DNA: TGTGCCAGCGGAAGCGGGACGTGGGAAAACACCATATATTTT
CDR3: CASGSGTWENTIYF

V: TRBV12-3/TRBV12-4
D: .
size: few
J: TRBJ1-2
DNA: TGTGCCAGCAGTGTACATGATGGCTACACCTTC
CDR3: CASSVHDGYTF

V: TRBV28
D: TRBD1
size: few
J: TRBJ2-7
DNA: TGTGCCAGCAGACGTCTTCTTGTGAGGGACAGGGGGGACTACGAGCAGTACTTC
CDR3: CASRRLLVRDRGDYEQYF

V: TRBV7-8
D: TRBD2
size: few
J: TRBJ2-3
DNA: TGTGCCAGCAGCGCCAGCCCGGGGGGGCGAGGAACAGATACGCAGTATTTT
CDR3: CASSASPGGRGTDTQYF

V: TRBV7-2
D: .
size: many
J: TRBJ1-1
DNA: TGTGCCAGCAGCTCCCACCGGGCTACTGAAGCTTTCTTT
CDR3: CASSSHRATEAFF

V: TRBV4-1
D: .
size: few
J: TRBJ1-1
DNA: TGCGCCAGCAGCCAAGATCGCGGGAGAAGTGCTTTCTTT
CDR3: CASSQDRGRSAFF

V: TRBV6-1
D: TRBD1
size: .
J: TRBJ1-2
DNA: TGTGCCAGCCTCGAAAGGGGGACAGGGTATGGCTACACCTTC
CDR3: CASLERGTGYGYTF

V: TRBV4-1
D: .
size: .
J: TRBJ2-7
DNA: TGCGCCAGCAGCCAAGTGAAGGGCGACTACGAGCAGTACTTC
CDR3: CASSQVKGDYEQYF

V: TRBV6-1
D: TRBD2
size: .
J: TRBJ2-1
DNA: TGTGCCAGCAGTGTAGCGGGGGCCTACAATGAGCAGTTCTTC
CDR3: CASSVAGAYNEQFF

V: TRBV7-8
D: .
size: .
J: TRBJ2-3
DNA: TGTGCCAGCAGCCCTCCCCCCGGAAATACGCAGTATTTT
CDR3: CASSPPPGNTQYF

V: TRBV6-6
D: .
size: .
J: TRBJ2-1
DNA: TGTGCCAGCGGGACTCCCTACAATGAGCAGTTCTTC
CDR3: CASGTPYNEQFF

V: TRBV27
D: .
size: .
J: TRBJ2-7
DNA: TGTGCCAGCAGTCTGTCGACACTCTACTACGAGCAGTACTTC
CDR3: CASSLSTLYYEQYF

V: TRBV7-2
D: .
size: few
J: TRBJ2-7
DNA: TGTGCCAGCAGCTTAAACGCGGGATCCTACGAGCAGTACTTC
CDR3: CASSLNAGSYEQYF

V: TRBV9
D: .
size: few
J: TRBJ2-7
DNA: TGTGCCAGCAGCTCAGAGGTCAGTCAATCCTACGAGCAGTACTTC
CDR3: CASSSEVSQSYEQYF

V: TRBV5-5
D: TRBD1
size: .
J: TRBJ2-3
DNA: TGTGCCAGCAGCCCACCAGACAGGGGAGGCACAGATACGCAGTATTTT
CDR3: CASSPPDRGGTDTQYF

V: TRBV2
D: .
size: few
J: TRBJ2-7
DNA: TGTGCCAGCAGTGAGGCATATCGCCGCTACGAGCAGTACTTC
CDR3: CASSEAYRRYEQYF

V: TRBV6-2/TRBV6-3
D: .
size: .
J: TRBJ1-5
DNA: TGTGCCCGCACCCTACGCCGGGACAACAATCAGCCCCAGCATTTT
CDR3: CARTLRRDNNQPQHF

V: TRBV7-2
D: .
size: many
J: TRBJ2-7
DNA: TGTGCCAGCAGCTTCCCTAGCGCGGTCTACGAGCAGTACTTC
CDR3: CASSFPSAVYEQYF